This T cell receptor beta chain comes out of a study of vaccination effects on CD4 cells after COVID-19. Study results and limitations: There were few convalescent patients in the study and no early post-infection timepoints. Nearly all vaccine-induced clones in healthy recipients recognized only SARS-CoV-2. Clones from infection and from vaccination both contracted markedly late after vaccination.

A single count supports this clone. Its antigen is still unknown. Sequencing followed a ViraFEST assay step that expanded antigen-specific CD4+ T cells with viral peptide pools. Isolating CD4+ T cells followed more than eight days of culture. The healthy vaccine recipients, who had no prior SARS-CoV-2 infection, showed negative nucleocapsid antibodies. V was trimmed by 3 bases and J by 6 bases, leaving 6 bases between them. In germline, CDR1 is SGHDT, CDR2 YYEEEE. The CDR3 is 11 residues long. Assay used: immunoSEQ multiplex PCR; TCRdb lists only in-frame clones, some missing. The sample carries about 40,000 clones, 66% recorded once.

The input for sequencing was CD4+ T cells from PBMCs cultured with HCoV-OC43 spike peptides, taken before COVID-19 vaccination. Subset described: HCoV-OC43 spike overlapping peptide pool stimulation. The chain recombines TRBV5-6 with TRBJ2-5; no definite D call. The receptor's source is a human donor who received a COVID-19 vaccine. CDR3 nucleotides: TGTGCCAGCAGCTCAAGCAAGACCCAGTACTTC. Protein sequence: CASSSSKTQYF.